This T cell receptor (beta chain) was observed in a study of regulatory and conventional T cells in RAG deficiency. Genomic DNA came from blood regulatory T cells gated CD4+ CD25-high CD127-low. Germline assignment: CDR1 GTSNPN and CDR2 SVGIG (reference sequence). The CDR3 consists of 13 residues. V lost 0 bases, J lost 0 bases, and 5 bases lay in between. The protocol was immunoSEQ multiplex PCR, while the TCRdb copy is restricted to in-frame clones and leaves out a portion. Here the sample spans several thousand clones, approximately 93% being singletons. These sequences were also reported in another study, on regulatory T cells. From that report: The PCR used 52 TRBV and 13 TRBJ primers.

The chain couples TRBV30 to TRBJ1-2; D not certain. This sequence originates from a human donor in good health. The specimen sequenced was CD127- CD25+ CD4+ Tregs sorted from blood. The chain's CDR3 is CAWSVHTNYGYTF. CDR3 bases: TGTGCCTGGAGTGTACACACTAACTATGGCTACACCTTC.